This T cell receptor (beta chain) emerged from a study of blood T cell repertoires in COVID-19. Original processing methods: The authors estimated nucleated cell counts from reference gene primer amplification. The assay was immunoSEQ multiplex PCR, and TCRdb's table has in-frame clones only and misses some. That table is the source of V, J and clone size, and D and trimming were worked out from the DNA. The data show 85,000 to 130,000 clones, roughly four fifths seen once. Germline V gene sequence: CDR1 LGHDT, CDR2 YNNKEL (reference sequence). Trimming took 2 bases from V and 10 from J, leaving 15 bases between them. The length of the CDR3 is 14 residues.

The receptor was derived from a man aged 55 to 70 with acute or convalescent COVID-19. This chain uses TRBV3-1 (or the pseudogene TRBV3-2) with TRBJ2-1, with D maybe TRBD1 (6 bases). What was sequenced was peripheral blood. The CDR3 DNA is TGTGCCAGCAGCCAAAACAGGGTCCCATGGGAGCAGTTCTTC. Translated, it gives CASSQNRVPWEQFF.